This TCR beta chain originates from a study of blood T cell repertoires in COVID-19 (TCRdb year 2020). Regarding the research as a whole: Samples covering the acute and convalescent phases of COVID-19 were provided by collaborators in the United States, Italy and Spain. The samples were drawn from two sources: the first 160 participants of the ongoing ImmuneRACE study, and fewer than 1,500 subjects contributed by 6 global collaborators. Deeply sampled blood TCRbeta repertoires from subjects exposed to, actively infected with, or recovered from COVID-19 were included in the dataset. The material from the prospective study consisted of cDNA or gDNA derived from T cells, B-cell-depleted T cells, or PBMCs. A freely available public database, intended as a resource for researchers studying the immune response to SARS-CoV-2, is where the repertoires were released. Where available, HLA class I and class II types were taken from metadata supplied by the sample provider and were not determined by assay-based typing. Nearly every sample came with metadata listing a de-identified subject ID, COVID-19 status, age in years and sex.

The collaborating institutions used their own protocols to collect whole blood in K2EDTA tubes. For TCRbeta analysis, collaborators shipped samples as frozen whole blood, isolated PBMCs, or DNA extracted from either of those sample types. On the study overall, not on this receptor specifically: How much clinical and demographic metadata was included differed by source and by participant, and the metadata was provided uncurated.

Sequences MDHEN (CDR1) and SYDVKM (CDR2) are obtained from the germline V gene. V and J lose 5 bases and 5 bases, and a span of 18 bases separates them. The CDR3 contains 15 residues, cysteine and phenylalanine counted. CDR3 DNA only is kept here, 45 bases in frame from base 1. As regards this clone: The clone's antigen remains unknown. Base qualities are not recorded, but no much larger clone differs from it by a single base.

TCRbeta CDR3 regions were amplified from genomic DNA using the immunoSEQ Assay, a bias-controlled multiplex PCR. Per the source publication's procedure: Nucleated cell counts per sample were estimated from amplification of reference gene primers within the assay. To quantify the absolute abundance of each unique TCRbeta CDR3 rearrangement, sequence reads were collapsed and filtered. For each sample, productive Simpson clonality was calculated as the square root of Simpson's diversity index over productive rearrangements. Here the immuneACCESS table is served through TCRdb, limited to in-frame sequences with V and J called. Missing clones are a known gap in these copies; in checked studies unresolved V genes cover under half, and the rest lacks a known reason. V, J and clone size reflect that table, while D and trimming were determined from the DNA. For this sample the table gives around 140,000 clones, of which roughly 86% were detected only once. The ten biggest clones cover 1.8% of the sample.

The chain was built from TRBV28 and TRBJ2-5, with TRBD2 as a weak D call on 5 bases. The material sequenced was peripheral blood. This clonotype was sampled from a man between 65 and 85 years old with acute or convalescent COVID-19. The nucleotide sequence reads TGTGCCAGCAGTGTCATGGACTCCGCCATGGAGACCCAGTACTTC. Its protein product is CASSVMDSAMETQYF.